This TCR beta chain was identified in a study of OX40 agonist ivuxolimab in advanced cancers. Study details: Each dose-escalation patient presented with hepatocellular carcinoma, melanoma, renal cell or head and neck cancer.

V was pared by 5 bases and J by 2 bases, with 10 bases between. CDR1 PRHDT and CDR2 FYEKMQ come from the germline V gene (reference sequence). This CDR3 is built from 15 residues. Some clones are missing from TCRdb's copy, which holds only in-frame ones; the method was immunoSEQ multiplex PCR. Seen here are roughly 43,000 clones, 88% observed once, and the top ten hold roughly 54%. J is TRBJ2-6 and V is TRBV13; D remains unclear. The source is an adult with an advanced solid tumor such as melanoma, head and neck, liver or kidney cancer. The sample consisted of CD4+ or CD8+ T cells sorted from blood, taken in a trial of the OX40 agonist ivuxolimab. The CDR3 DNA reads TGTGCCAGCAGCCTGCGACTTCCTGGGGCCAACGTCCTGACTTTC. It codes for CASSLRLPGANVLTF.